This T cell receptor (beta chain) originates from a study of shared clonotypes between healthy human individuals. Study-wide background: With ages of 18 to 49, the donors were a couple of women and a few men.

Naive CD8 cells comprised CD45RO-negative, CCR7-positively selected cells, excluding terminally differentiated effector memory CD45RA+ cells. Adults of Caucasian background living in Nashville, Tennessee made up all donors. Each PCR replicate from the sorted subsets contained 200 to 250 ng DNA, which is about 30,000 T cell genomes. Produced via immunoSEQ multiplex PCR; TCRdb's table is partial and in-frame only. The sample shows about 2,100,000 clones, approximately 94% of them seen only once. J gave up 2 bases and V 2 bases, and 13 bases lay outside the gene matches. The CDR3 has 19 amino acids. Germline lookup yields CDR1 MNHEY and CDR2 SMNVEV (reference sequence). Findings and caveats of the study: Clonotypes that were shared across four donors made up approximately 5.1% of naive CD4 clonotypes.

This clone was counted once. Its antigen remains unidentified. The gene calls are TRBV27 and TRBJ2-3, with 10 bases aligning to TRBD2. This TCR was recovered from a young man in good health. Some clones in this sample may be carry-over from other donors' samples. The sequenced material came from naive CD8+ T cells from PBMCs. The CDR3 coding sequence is TGTGCCAGCAGTTTAGATCCCGAGGGGCTAGCGGGGGACACAGATACGCAGTATTTT. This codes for CASSLDPEGLAGDTDTQYF.